This T cell receptor beta chain stems from a study of CD8+ T cells in alopecia areata. In the study overall: At a dose of 5 to 10 mg twice daily, oral tofacitinib was given to treated patients.

The treatment here: oral pan-JAK inhibitor, 5-10 mg twice daily. A FACSAria was used to sort CD4+ and CD8+ T cells. These cells came from PBMCs. Concerning this clone: Its antigen is as yet unknown.

Study results and caveats: Unlike in mice, where it was clearer, TCR sharing across patients was less clear, possibly HLA-related. Under tofacitinib, numerous expanded lesional clonotypes remained detectable in scalp and blood.

Once RNA had been extracted, it was reverse transcribed into cDNA to act as the sequencing template. Measured with immunoSEQ multiplex PCR; TCRdb has only the in-frame clones, and not every one. The sample records around 120,000 clones, approximately 57% being singletons. The origin of this receptor is a human donor with alopecia areata. This specimen was CD4+ T cells sorted from blood, taken at week 4, from a patient treated with tofacitinib.

CDR3 region: CSASGISNTGELFF. CDR3 in DNA: TGCAGCGCGAGCGGCATCTCGAACACCGGGGAGCTGTTTTTT. The rearrangement uses TRBV29-1 and TRBJ2-2; D possibly corresponds to TRBD2 (5 bases). This CDR3 has 14 residues. The germline V and J ends were trimmed by 7 bases and 0 bases, with 12 bases remaining between them. Germline CDR1 and CDR2: SQVTM and ANQGSEA.